This TCR beta chain originates from a study of CD8 T cells in Susac syndrome. Random-hexamer reverse transcription was applied to about 0.45 to 1 ug RNA. MiXCR, applied by TCRdb to the immunoSEQ multiplex PCR reads, yields one record per CDR3 protein. In the table there are around 200,000 distinct CDR3 sequences, roughly 94% of which are singletons. TEMRA cells were enriched by FACS, while CD8+ and CD4+ T cells were obtained through a negative isolation that was performed magnetically. This clonotype was seen only once. V gave up 5 bases and J gave up 3 bases, with 12 bases separating them. The CDR3 spans 14 residues. Germline lookup yields CDR1 SGDLS and CDR2 YYNGEE.

The J gene is TRBJ1-5, the V gene TRBV9; D remains unclear. This TCR was sampled from a human donor with Susac syndrome. The sequencing sample was made of CD4+ T cells from PBMCs. The chain's CDR3 is CASSDGRYNQPQHF. The CDR3 coding sequence is TGTGCCAGCAGTGACGGACGGTACAATCAGCCCCAGCATTTT.